Below, 15 T cell receptor beta chains from the same sample are listed, as sequenced in a study of control samples from healthy donors and cancer patients. Profiling relied on immunoSEQ multiplex PCR, and the TCRdb table lists in-frame clones only, not all of them. The sample has tens of thousands of clones, 84% seen once; the top ten hold around 3%. Sequenced: PBMCs. The origin of the receptors is a woman aged 45-65 years with lung cancer.

The V and J genes are TRBV4-2 and TRBJ2-7; 9 bases are a match to TRBD2. Germline V lookup: CDR1 LGHNA, CDR2 YNFKEQ. V was clipped by 1 base and J by 2 bases; unmatched bases: 6. This CDR3 has 16 amino acids. CDR3 loop: CASSQALAGQPYEQYF. CDR3 DNA sequence: TGTGCCAGCAGCCAAGCTCTAGCGGGGCAGCCCTACGAGCAGTACTTC.

The chain combines TRBV7-6 with TRBJ1-1; D is unclear. Germline CDR1 and CDR2: SGHVS and FNYEAQ. The CDR3 covers 18 residues. V was trimmed by 6 bases and J by 1 base, leaving 24 bases between them. Here the CDR3 DNA reads TGTGCCAGCAGTGCTGGACTGATCCAATGGTCCCCGAACACTGAAGCTTTCTTT. Translation gives CASSAGLIQWSPNTEAFF.

The chain carries TRBV14 and TRBJ2-7; D is perhaps TRBD1 (6 bases). The germline V gene has CDR1 SGHDN and CDR2 FVKESK. Between the trimmed V and J ends, which lost 5 bases and 2 bases, there was a span of 13 bases. The CDR3 spans 14 residues. CDR3 sequence: CASSGPDRPYEQYF. As DNA, the CDR3 is TGTGCCAGCAGCGGACCGGACAGACCCTACGAGCAGTACTTC.

A remark on this clone: The identical CDR3 is also encoded by other nucleotide sequences in the sample. V gene TRBV7-2 combines with J gene TRBJ1-2; TRBD1 matches at 9 bases. The V segment lost 4 bases and the J segment 8 bases; nucleotides outside the gene matches: 11. The CDR3 totals 15 residues. From germline, CDR1 is SGHTA and CDR2 FQGNSA. CDR3 DNA: TGTGCCAGCAGCTCTAACAGGGGGCGCACCTACGGCTACACCTTC. This translates into CASSSNRGRTYGYTF.

The rearrangement uses TRBV4-1 and TRBJ1-3; no clear D gene. Germline V lookup: CDR1 MGHRA, CDR2 YSYEKL. V lost 1 base and J lost 0, with 7 bases in between. The CDR3 is 15 amino acids. CDR3 amino acids: CASSQVHSSGNTIYF. The DNA for the CDR3 is TGCGCCAGCAGCCAAGTGCACAGCTCTGGAAACACCATATATTTT.

The chain uses TRBV30 and TRBJ2-3, with D perhaps assigned TRBD1 or TRBD2 (6 bases each). This CDR3 spans 17 amino acids. CDR1 is GTSNPN, CDR2 SVGIG, per germline (reference sequence). The V and J ends lost 1 base and 0 bases respectively, with 17 bases between them. The CDR3 protein is CAWSAVYWGASTDTQYF. The CDR3, as DNA: TGTGCCTGGAGTGCCGTTTACTGGGGGGCCAGCACAGATACGCAGTATTTT. The variable domain in full, with the rest retrieved from reference TRBV30 and TRBJ2-3, is SQTIHQWPATLVQPVGSPLSLECTVEGTSNPNLYWYRQAAGRGLQLLFYSVGIGQISSEVPQNLSASRPQDRQFILSSKKLLLSDSGFYLCAWSAVYWGASTDTQYFGPGTRLTVL.

This rearrangement joins TRBV6-1 to TRBJ1-1; D remains unclear. The V and J ends lost 8 bases and 3 bases respectively, with 13 bases between them. The CDR3 extends over 13 amino acids. In germline, CDR1 is MNHNS, CDR2 SASEGT. The CDR3 nucleotides are TGTGCCAGCGTACGCAACTCCGACACTGAAGCTTTCTTT. Amino acids: CASVRNSDTEAFF.

The rearrangement joins TRBV24-1 to TRBJ2-7, with a weak D call TRBD1 (6 bases). The CDR3 has 13 residues. CDR1 is KGHDR and CDR2 is SFDVKD in the germline V gene. V was shortened by 9 bases and J by 6 bases, with 17 bases between the two germline ends. The CDR3 is CATSERGSTEQYF. DNA of the CDR3: TGTGCCACCTCCGAGAGGGGGTCAACCGAGCAGTACTTC.

The chain combines TRBV19 with TRBJ1-3; weak D call: TRBD1 (6 bases). Germline-derived CDR1 and CDR2 are LNHDA and SQIVND (reference sequence). The CDR3 length is 16 residues. V was clipped by 3 bases and J by 0 bases, with 12 bases between them. CDR3 residues: CASSISTGSSGNTIYF. The DNA for the CDR3 is TGTGCCAGTAGTATCTCGACAGGCAGCTCTGGAAACACCATATATTTT.

The chain couples TRBV24-1 to TRBJ1-6; 8 bases align to TRBD1. Germline-derived CDR1 and CDR2 are KGHDR and SFDVKD. This CDR3 contains 13 residues. V lost 7 bases and J lost 7; bases outside the gene matches: 2. CDR3 loop: CATSGTGNSPLHF. DNA of the CDR3: TGTGCCACCAGCGGGACAGGAAATTCACCCCTCCACTTT.

The rearrangement uses TRBV4-3 and TRBJ2-3; 10 positions agree with TRBD2. J lost 7 bases, V lost 0 bases, and 7 bases had no gene match. Germline V CDR1 and CDR2: LGHNA, YSLEER. This CDR3 is built from 16 residues. DNA for the CDR3: TGCGCCAGCAGCCAAGATAGGAGCGGGGGGGGGAATACGCAGTATTTT. The encoded protein is CASSQDRSGGGNTQYF.

This rearrangement joins TRBV5-1 to TRBJ1-1; 8 bases match TRBD1. With V trimmed by 3 bases and J by 5 bases, 12 bases remained unmatched. This CDR3 has 16 amino acids. Per germline, CDR1 SGHRS and CDR2 YFSETQ. CDR3 nucleotide sequence: TGCGCCAGCAGCTCCGGACAGGGATCATTAGAGACTGAAGCTTTCTTT. Its translation is CASSSGQGSLETEAFF.

This clone was seen once. The V gene is TRBV7-2, the J gene TRBJ1-2, with a possible D match to TRBD1 (6 bases). V was pared by 4 bases and J by 4 bases, with 10 bases between. The CDR3 length is 13 residues. The germline gives CDR1 SGHTA, CDR2 FQGNSA. In nucleotides, the CDR3 is TGTGCCAGCAGCTACAGGGTATCCTATGGCTACACCTTC. Translated, it gives CASSYRVSYGYTF.

The V gene is TRBV2, the J gene TRBJ1-1, with unresolved D. The CDR3 contains 12 residues. Between the trimmed V and J ends, which lost 8 bases and 1 base, there was a span of 8 bases. Germline V lookup: CDR1 SNHLY, CDR2 FYNNEI. CDR3 nucleotides: TGTGCCAGCTCCACGGGGAACACTGAAGCTTTCTTT. This codes for CASSTGNTEAFF.

Here the CDR3 reads CASSSINEKLFF. For the CDR3, the DNA is TGTGCCAGCAGCTCCATTAATGAAAAACTGTTTTTT. The chain combines TRBV11-2 with TRBJ1-4; D is undetermined. Trimming took 4 bases from V and 4 from J, leaving 4 bases between them. CDR1 and CDR2 (germline): SGHAT, FQNNGV. The length of the CDR3 is 12 residues.